The clone carrying this T cell receptor beta chain was recorded many times. Its antigen is as yet unknown. TCR beta CDR3 regions came from multiplex PCR with 32 forward V and 13 reverse J primers. Each CDR3 protein is one row after TCRdb ran MiXCR on the multiplex PCR reads. The sample has some 15,000 distinct CDR3 sequences, approximately 30% seen once. This sample was taken from a study of immune heterogeneity within non-small cell lung tumors. Study-level background: Histology included a few squamous cell carcinomas, nine to ten non-squamous carcinomas and 1 unspecified tumor.

Genomic DNA extracted from bulk tumor tissue served as template. A total of 450 to 700 ng was used per sample. Collection of several biopsies per primary tumor, spaced far apart, took place during surgery. Newly diagnosed with untreated non-small cell lung cancer, the patients underwent curative surgery. Patients with newly diagnosed non-small cell lung cancer who underwent surgery with curative intent served as donors. This CDR3 has 18 amino acids. V was pared by 1 base and J by 2 bases, with 6 bases of the junction left unmatched. Looked up from germline, CDR1 is LNHNV and CDR2 is YYDKDF (reference sequence). Overall study findings and caveats: Local tumor mutational burden correlated moderately but significantly with local T-cell clonality (R roughly 0.36). High-frequency T-cell receptor beta clonotypes differed largely between individual patients.

The sequence was collected from a woman between 50 and 59 years old with non-small cell lung cancer. Sequencing was done on a sample of lung tumor tissue. The V call is TRBV15, the J call TRBJ2-5; TRBD2 matches 14 bases. CDR3 protein: CATSRARLAGGAQETQYF. In nucleotides, the CDR3 is TGTGCCACCAGCAGAGCGAGACTAGCGGGAGGGGCACAAGAGACCCAGTACTTC.